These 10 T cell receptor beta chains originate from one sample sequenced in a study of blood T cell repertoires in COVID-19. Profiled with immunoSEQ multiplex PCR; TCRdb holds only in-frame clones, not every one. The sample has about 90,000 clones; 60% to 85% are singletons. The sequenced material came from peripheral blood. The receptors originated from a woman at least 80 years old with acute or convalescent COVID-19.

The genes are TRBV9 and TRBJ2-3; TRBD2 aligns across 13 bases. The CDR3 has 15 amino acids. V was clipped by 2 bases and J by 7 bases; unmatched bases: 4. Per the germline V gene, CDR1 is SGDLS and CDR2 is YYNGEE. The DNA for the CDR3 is TGTGCCAGCAGCGTGGAGACTAGCGGGGGGAATACGCAGTATTTT. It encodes CASSVETSGGNTQYF.

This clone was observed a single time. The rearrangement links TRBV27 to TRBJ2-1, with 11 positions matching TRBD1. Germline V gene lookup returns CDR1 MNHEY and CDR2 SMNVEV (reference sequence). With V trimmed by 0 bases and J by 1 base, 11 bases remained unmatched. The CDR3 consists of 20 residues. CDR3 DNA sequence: TGTGCCAGCAGTTTATCTTATTATATTGGGACAGGGGGGTCCTACAATGAGCAGTTCTTC. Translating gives CASSLSYYIGTGGSYNEQFF.

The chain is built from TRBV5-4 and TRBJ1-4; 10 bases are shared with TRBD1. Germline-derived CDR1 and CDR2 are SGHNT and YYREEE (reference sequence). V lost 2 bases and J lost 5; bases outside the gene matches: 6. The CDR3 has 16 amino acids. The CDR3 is CASSLDRGLGNEKLFF. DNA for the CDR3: TGTGCCAGCAGCTTAGACAGGGGGCTCGGGAATGAAAAACTGTTTTTT.

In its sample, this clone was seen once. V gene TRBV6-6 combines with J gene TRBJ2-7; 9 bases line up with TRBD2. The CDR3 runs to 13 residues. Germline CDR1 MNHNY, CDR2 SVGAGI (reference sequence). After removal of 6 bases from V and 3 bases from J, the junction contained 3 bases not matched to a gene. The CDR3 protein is CASRIAGVYEQYF. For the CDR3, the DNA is TGTGCCAGCAGAATAGCGGGAGTCTACGAGCAGTACTTC.

The CDR3 sequence is CASSQESIAPYNEQFF. The CDR3 DNA follows: TGTGCCAGCAGCCAAGAATCGATAGCCCCATACAATGAGCAGTTCTTC. The J gene is TRBJ2-1, the V gene TRBV4-2; D call uncertain. Trimming took 0 bases from V and 4 from J, leaving 13 bases between them. The CDR3 is 16 amino acids. Germline V CDR1 and CDR2: LGHNA, YNFKEQ.

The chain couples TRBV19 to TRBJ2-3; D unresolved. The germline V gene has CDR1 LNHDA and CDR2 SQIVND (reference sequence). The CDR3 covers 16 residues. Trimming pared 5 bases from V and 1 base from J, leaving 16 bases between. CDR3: CASSWAWNTGTDTQYF. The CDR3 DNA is TGTGCCAGTAGTTGGGCATGGAACACCGGCACAGATACGCAGTATTTT.

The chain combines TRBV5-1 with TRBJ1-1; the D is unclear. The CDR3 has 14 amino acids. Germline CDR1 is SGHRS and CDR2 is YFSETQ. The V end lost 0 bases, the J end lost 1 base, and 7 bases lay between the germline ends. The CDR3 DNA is TGCGCCAGCAGCTTGGCCAGAGGGAACACTGAAGCTTTCTTT. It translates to CASSLARGNTEAFF.

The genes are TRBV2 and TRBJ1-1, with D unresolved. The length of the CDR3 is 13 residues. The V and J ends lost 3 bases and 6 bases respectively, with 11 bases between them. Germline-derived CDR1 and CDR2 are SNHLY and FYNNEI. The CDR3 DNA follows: TGTGCCAGCAGTGATTATCTAAACGCTGAAGCTTTCTTT. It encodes CASSDYLNAEAFF. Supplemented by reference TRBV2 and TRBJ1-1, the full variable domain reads EPEVTQTPSHQVTQMGQEVILRCVPISNHLYFYWYRQILGQKVEFLVSFYNNEISEKSEIFDDQFSVERPDGSNFTLKIRSTKLEDSAMYFCASSDYLNAEAFFGQGTRLTVV.

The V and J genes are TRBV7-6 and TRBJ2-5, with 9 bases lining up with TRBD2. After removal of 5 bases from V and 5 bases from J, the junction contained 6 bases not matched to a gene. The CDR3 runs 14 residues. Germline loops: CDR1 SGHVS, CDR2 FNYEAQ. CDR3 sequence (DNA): TGTGCCAGCAGCCGCGGGGGGGCATATGAGACCCAGTACTTC. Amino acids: CASSRGGAYETQYF.

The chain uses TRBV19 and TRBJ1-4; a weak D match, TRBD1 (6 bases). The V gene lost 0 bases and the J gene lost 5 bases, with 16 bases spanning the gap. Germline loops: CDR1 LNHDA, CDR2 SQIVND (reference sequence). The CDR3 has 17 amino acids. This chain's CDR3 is CASSIDLRGQPNEKLFF. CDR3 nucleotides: TGTGCCAGTAGTATAGACCTTCGGGGACAACCCAATGAAAAACTGTTTTTT.